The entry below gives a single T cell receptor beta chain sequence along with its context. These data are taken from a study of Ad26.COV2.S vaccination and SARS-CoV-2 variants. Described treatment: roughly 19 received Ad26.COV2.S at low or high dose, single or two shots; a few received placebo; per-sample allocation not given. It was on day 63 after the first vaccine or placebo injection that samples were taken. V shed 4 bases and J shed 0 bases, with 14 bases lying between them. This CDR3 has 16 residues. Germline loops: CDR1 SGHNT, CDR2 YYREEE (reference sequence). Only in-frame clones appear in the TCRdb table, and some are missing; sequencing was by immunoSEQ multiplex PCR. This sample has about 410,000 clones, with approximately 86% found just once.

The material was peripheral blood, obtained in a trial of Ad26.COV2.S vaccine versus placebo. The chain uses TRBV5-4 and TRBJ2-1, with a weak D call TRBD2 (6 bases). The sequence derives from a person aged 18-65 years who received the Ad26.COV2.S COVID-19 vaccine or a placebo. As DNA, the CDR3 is TGTGCCAGCAGCCTGGAGGGGATTAACTCCTACAATGAGCAGTTCTTC. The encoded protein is CASSLEGINSYNEQFF.